The 17 T cell receptor beta chains reported below all come from one sample, sequenced in a study of T-cell memory formation after mild COVID-19. TCRdb called the 5' RACE reads again in MiXCR, with one record for every CDR3 protein. The table has about 500,000 distinct CDR3 sequences, over 20% seen once. The sequencing sample was made of PBMCs or a T cell subset sorted from them (not recorded which). The receptor source for this set is an adult woman who had mild COVID-19 (a few samples of this study predate the infection). Cell type and time point are not known.

The chain uses TRBV12-3 or TRBV12-4 and TRBJ1-5; D is unresolved. Trimming took off 6 bases at V and 4 bases at J, with 7 bases between the two ends. The CDR3 sequence is 12 residues long. CDR3 sequence: CASRSGNQPQHF. The CDR3 region has the DNA TGTGCCAGCAGGAGCGGTAATCAGCCCCAGCATTTT.

This clonotype was seen a handful of times. The CDR3 loop is CASSPRLADTDTQYF. CDR3 nucleotides: TGTGCCAGCAGCCCCAGACTAGCGGACACAGATACGCAGTATTTT. The chain joins TRBV7-9 to TRBJ2-3; 9 nucleotides match TRBD2. J gave up 2 bases and V 5 bases, and 5 bases lay outside the gene matches. Germline CDR1 SEHNR, CDR2 FQNEAQ (reference sequence). This CDR3 comprises 15 residues.

The chain employs TRBV3-1 and TRBJ2-3, with D perhaps given as TRBD1 or TRBD2 (5 bases each). V dropped 6 bases and J dropped 1 base, with 11 bases sitting between them. Germline lookup yields CDR1 LGHDT and CDR2 YNNKEL (reference sequence). The CDR3 is made up of 14 amino acids. CDR3 region: CASSQMGGTDTQYF. In DNA, the CDR3 is TGTGCCAGCAGTCAGATGGGGGGCACAGATACGCAGTATTTT.

A note on this clonotype: An end of the junction does not agree with germline; a read error may underlie this. The chain uses TRBV7-7 and TRBJ2-1, with 11 bases fitting TRBD2. The CDR3 is made up of 17 amino acids. CDR1 and CDR2 from the germline V gene are SSHAT and FNYEAQ (reference sequence). In DNA, the CDR3 is TGTGCTAGCAGCCCTTACGGGACTAGCGGACTATACAATGAGCAGTTCTTC. Amino acid sequence: CASSPYGTSGLYNEQFF.

This clonotype has ten or more counts. The junction shows a germline mismatch at one end, possibly a read error. The CDR3 is CASSLEGGTYNEQFF. DNA for the CDR3: TGTGCCAGCAGCTTAGAGGGTGGGACCTACAATGAGCAGTTCTTC. The rearrangement joins TRBV5-1 to TRBJ2-1, with D perhaps TRBD2 (5 bases). The CDR3 length is 15 residues. Germline V gives CDR1 SGHRS, CDR2 YFSETQ. The complete variable domain, with remaining parts taken from reference TRBV5-1 and TRBJ2-1, reads KAGVTQTPRYLIKTRGQQVTLSCSPISGHRSVSWYQQTPGQGLQFLFEYFSETQRNKGNFPGRFSGRQFSNSRSEMNVSTLELGDSALYLCASSLEGGTYNEQFFGPGTRLTVL.

The table lists this clonotype with a few counts. The genes are TRBV9 and TRBJ1-3, with D possibly matching TRBD1 (5 bases). Germline CDR1 is SGDLS and CDR2 is YYNGEE. Trimming took 2 bases from V and 0 from J, leaving 9 bases between them. The CDR3 has 15 amino acids. The CDR3 loop is CASSVTGTSGNTIYF. CDR3 nucleotides: TGTGCCAGCAGCGTCACGGGGACCTCTGGAAACACCATATATTTT.

This rearrangement joins TRBV20-1 to TRBJ1-4; D may be TRBD1 (5 bases). Germline V lookup: CDR1 DFQATT, CDR2 SNEGSKA (reference sequence). This CDR3 has 13 residues. Between the trimmed V and J ends, which lost 7 bases and 5 bases, there was a span of 14 bases. This CDR3 reads CSVLPPGNEKLFF. The CDR3 coding sequence is TGCAGTGTTCTCCCGCCAGGGAATGAAAAACTGTTTTTT.

This clonotype has more than one count but fewer than ten. The rearrangement links TRBV29-1 to TRBJ2-3, with 8 positions matching TRBD1. V was clipped by 4 bases and J by 2 bases; unmatched bases: 8. Germline V gene lookup returns CDR1 SQVTM and CDR2 ANQGSEA. The CDR3 extends over 15 amino acids. This CDR3 reads CSVASTGATTDTQYF. The CDR3 nucleotides are TGCAGCGTTGCGTCGACAGGGGCGACCACAGATACGCAGTATTTT.

This clonotype was counted ten times or more. V usage is TRBV7-2 and J usage is TRBJ1-2; D unclear. The germline V and J ends were trimmed by 3 bases and 7 bases, with 6 bases remaining between them. The CDR3 length is 11 residues. Germline V gene sequence: CDR1 SGHTA, CDR2 FQGNSA. In nucleotides, the CDR3 is TGTGCCAGCAGCTTTGGGCTTGGCTACACCTTC. Translation: CASSFGLGYTF.

The chain recombines TRBV20-1 with TRBJ1-4; possible D gene TRBD1, 5 bases. The CDR3 is 13 amino acids. Germline CDR1 DFQATT, CDR2 SNEGSKA (reference sequence). V was cut by 3 bases and J by 7 bases, with 12 bases left in between. The CDR3 nucleotides read TGCAGTGCTAGTGTCCCTGGGGGTGAAAAACTGTTTTTT. The encoded protein is CSASVPGGEKLFF.

This clonotype was found a few times. The chain employs TRBV4-2 and TRBJ2-3; weak D call: TRBD2 (6 bases). Trimming took off 0 bases at V and 0 bases at J, with 10 bases between the two ends. The germline V gene has CDR1 LGHNA and CDR2 YNFKEQ. The CDR3 extends over 16 amino acids. The CDR3 nucleotides read TGTGCCAGCAGCCAAGAGGCGGGGACTAGCACAGATACGCAGTATTTT. This translates into CASSQEAGTSTDTQYF.

This rearrangement joins TRBV24-1 to TRBJ2-7; the match to TRBD1 covers 10 bases. J was trimmed by 3 bases and V by 3 bases; bases with no gene match: 4. CDR3 length: 15 amino acids. Germline V CDR1 and CDR2: KGHDR, SFDVKD. CDR3: CATSDPRDRGYEQYF. CDR3 DNA sequence: TGTGCCACCAGTGATCCCCGGGACAGGGGCTACGAGCAGTACTTC.

This clonotype was observed a few times. This chain joins TRBV9 and TRBJ2-1; D not certain. The germline V and J ends were trimmed by 0 bases and 9 bases, with 16 bases remaining between them. CDR1 and CDR2 (germline): SGDLS, YYNGEE. This CDR3 is built from 15 residues. The DNA for the CDR3 is TGTGCCAGCAGCGTAGGTAGGGCCACCTATGTTGAGCAGTTCTTC. This gives the protein CASSVGRATYVEQFF.

V usage is TRBV6-5 and J usage is TRBJ2-2; D is possibly TRBD1 or TRBD2 (5 bases each). V was cut by 5 bases and J by 6 bases, with 16 bases left in between. The germline V gene encodes CDR1 MNHEY and CDR2 SVGAGI. The CDR3 length is 15 residues. CDR3 protein: CASSVTGAGAGELFF. In DNA form, the CDR3 reads TGTGCCAGCAGTGTCACCGGGGCTGGGGCCGGGGAGCTGTTTTTT.

The rearrangement uses TRBV6-2 or TRBV6-3 and TRBJ1-1; D remains unclear. Trimming removed 7 bases from V and 6 bases from J, with 15 bases in between. The CDR3 sequence is 13 residues long. CDR1 is MNHEY, CDR2 SVGEGT, per germline. CDR3 residues: CASTPVFRAEAFF. The CDR3 DNA is TGTGCCAGCACCCCCGTCTTTAGAGCTGAAGCTTTCTTT.

Comment on this clonotype: This may come from a read error, since a much larger clone is one base off. The V call is TRBV10-3, the J call TRBJ1-5, with unresolved D. The germline gives CDR1 ENHRY, CDR2 SYGVKD. The CDR3 has 12 amino acids. CDR3 in amino acids: CAISAGNQPKHF. CDR3 bases: TGTGCCATCAGTGCTGGGAATCAGCCCAAGCATTTT.

This clonotype was counted between two and nine times. This chain uses TRBV7-3 with TRBJ2-1, with unresolved D. Germline values: CDR1 SGHTA, CDR2 FQGTGA. Trimming took off 1 base at V and 6 bases at J, with 10 bases between the two ends. The CDR3 runs to 14 residues. The CDR3 loop reads CASSLITTFNEQFF. CDR3 DNA sequence: TGTGCCAGCAGCTTAATTACTACTTTCAATGAGCAGTTCTTC.